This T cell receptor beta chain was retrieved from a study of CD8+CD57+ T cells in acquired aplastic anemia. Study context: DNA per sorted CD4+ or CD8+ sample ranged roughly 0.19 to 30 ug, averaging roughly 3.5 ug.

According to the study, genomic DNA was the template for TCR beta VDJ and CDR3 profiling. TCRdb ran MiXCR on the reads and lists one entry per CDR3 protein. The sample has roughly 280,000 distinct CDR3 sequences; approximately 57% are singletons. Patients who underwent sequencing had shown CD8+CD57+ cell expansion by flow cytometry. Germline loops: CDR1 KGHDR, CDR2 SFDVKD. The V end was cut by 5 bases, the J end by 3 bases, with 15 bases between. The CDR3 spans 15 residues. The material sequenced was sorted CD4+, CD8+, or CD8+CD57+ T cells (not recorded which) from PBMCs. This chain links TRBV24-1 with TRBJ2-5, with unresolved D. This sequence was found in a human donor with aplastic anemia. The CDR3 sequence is CATSVFGDSKETQYF. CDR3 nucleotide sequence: TGTGCCACCAGTGTCTTCGGAGACTCTAAAGAGACCCAGTACTTC.